The 9 T cell receptor beta chains in this list originate from one sample, sequenced in a study of T-cell memory formation after mild COVID-19 (dated by TCRdb to the early 2020s). The library relied on 5' RACE. The listed sequencing device is Illumina NovaSeq 6000. TCRdb reran the public reads through fastp at Q25 and MiXCR, keeping productive beta chains. When rows share a CDR3 protein, they turn into one entry using the most common DNA and genes. The sample table contains hundreds of thousands of distinct CDR3 sequences; only one count was recorded for roughly 13% of them. The ten largest account for 20% to 25% of the sample. The specimen was PBMCs or a T cell subset sorted from them (not recorded which). The origin of the receptors is a man aged 18 to 30 who had mild COVID-19 (a few samples of this study predate the infection). The sample titles of this study are shuffled in the database, so cell type and time point are left out; the donor was told from shared clones.

CDR3: CSVVADRSYNEQFF. The CDR3 DNA sequence: TGCAGCGTTGTAGCAGATCGGTCCTACAATGAGCAGTTCTTC. V and J are TRBV29-1 and TRBJ2-1; D ambiguous. Germline-derived CDR1 and CDR2 are SQVTM and ANQGSEA. V gave up 4 bases and J gave up 1 base, with 11 bases separating them. The CDR3 runs 14 residues.

CDR3 residues: CASSLGDSRLIYGYTF. The CDR3 DNA reads TGCGCCAGCAGCTTGGGGGACAGCCGACTTATTTATGGCTACACCTTC. This chain uses TRBV5-1 with TRBJ1-2; 7 bases agree with TRBD1. Germline assignment: CDR1 SGHRS and CDR2 YFSETQ. There are 16 residues in the CDR3. The trim removed 0 bases at V and 5 bases at J, leaving 10 bases unmatched.

This clonotype has a count of ten or more. The V and J genes are TRBV20-1 and TRBJ2-1, with no clear D. The germline V gene has CDR1 DFQATT and CDR2 SNEGSKA (reference sequence). The CDR3 runs to 14 residues. With 3 bases removed from V and 0 bases from J, the gap between germline ends came to 9 bases. DNA of the CDR3: TGCAGTGCTAGCAAGGAAAGCTCCTACAATGAGCAGTTCTTC. Protein product: CSASKESSYNEQFF.

The gene calls are TRBV4-1 and TRBJ1-1; 7 nucleotides align to TRBD1. Germline V gene data show CDR1 as MGHRA and CDR2 as YSYEKL. The CDR3 extends over 14 amino acids. J was trimmed by 8 bases and V by 5 bases; bases with no gene match: 11. The CDR3 DNA follows: TGCGCCAGCAGCTTAACCGGGACAGCTACCGAAGCTTTCTTT. Its translation: CASSLTGTATEAFF.

This rearrangement joins TRBV15 to TRBJ1-1; no clear D. V shed 0 bases and J shed 6 bases, with 14 bases lying between them. Germline V gene data show CDR1 as LNHNV and CDR2 as YYDKDF (reference sequence). This CDR3 has 15 amino acids. Here the CDR3 DNA reads TGTGCCACCAGCAGAGATCCCCGAGTTGGGGCTGAAGCTTTCTTT. It encodes CATSRDPRVGAEAFF.

The chain uses TRBV21-1 and TRBJ2-5; the listed D gene, TRBD1, was not tested against the DNA. TRBV21-1 constitutes a pseudogene. The CDR3 loop spans 16 amino acids. This CDR3 is CASSKFDRGLRETQYF. As DNA, the CDR3 is TGTGCCAGCAGCAAGTTTGACAGGGGGCTCCGGGAGACCCAGTACTTC.

This clonotype was counted between two and nine times. This chain links TRBV11-3 with TRBJ2-1; 9 bases agree with TRBD2. The CDR3 loop spans 15 amino acids. The junction had 9 bases not matched to a gene; V was cut back by 5 bases and J by 7 bases. Germline CDR1 and CDR2: SGHNT and YENEEA. CDR3 residues: CASSQSQRGANEQFF. The CDR3 coding sequence is TGTGCCAGCAGCCAAAGCCAGCGGGGGGCGAATGAGCAGTTCTTC.

The chain employs TRBV7-2 and TRBJ2-1; the match to TRBD2 covers 9 bases. Trimming at V came to 5 bases and at J to 8 bases, leaving 7 bases not matched to a gene. The CDR3 spans 14 residues. Per germline, CDR1 SGHTA and CDR2 FQGNSA. DNA for the CDR3: TGTGCCAGCAGCCCACTAGCGGGTCGACATGAGCAGTTCTTC. The encoded protein is CASSPLAGRHEQFF.

This rearrangement joins TRBV6-6 to TRBJ2-4, with D perhaps TRBD1 or TRBD2 (5 bases each). This CDR3 has 11 residues. Trimming took 5 bases from V and 15 from J, leaving 14 bases between them. Germline-derived CDR1 and CDR2 are MNHNY and SVGAGI (reference sequence). The CDR3 spells CASSVRDRTYF. CDR3 in DNA: TGTGCCAGCAGTGTCCGGGACCGGACGTACTTC.